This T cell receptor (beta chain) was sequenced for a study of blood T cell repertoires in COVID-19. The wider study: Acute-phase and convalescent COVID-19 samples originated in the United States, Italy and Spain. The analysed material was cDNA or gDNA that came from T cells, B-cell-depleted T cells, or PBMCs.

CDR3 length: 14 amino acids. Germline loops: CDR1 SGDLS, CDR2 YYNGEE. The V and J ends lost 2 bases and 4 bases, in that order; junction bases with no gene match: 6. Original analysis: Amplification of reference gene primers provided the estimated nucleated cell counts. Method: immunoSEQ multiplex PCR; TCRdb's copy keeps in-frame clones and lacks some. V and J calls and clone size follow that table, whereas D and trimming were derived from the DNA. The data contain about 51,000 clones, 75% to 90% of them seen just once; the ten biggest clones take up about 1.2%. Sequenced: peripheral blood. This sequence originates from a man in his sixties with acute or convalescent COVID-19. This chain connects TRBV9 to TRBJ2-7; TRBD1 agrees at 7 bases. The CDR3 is CASSVETGSYEQYF. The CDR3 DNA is TGTGCCAGCAGCGTCGAGACAGGGAGTTACGAGCAGTACTTC. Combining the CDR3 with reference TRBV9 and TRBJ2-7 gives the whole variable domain DSGVTQTPKHLITATGQRVTLRCSPRSGDLSVYWYQQSLDQGLQFLIQYYNGEERAKGNILERFSAQQFPDLHSELNLSSLELGDSALYFCASSVETGSYEQYFGPGTRLTVT.